The 7 T cell receptor beta chains below were found in one sample sequenced in a study of HIV-infected patients and healthy controls. TCRdb independently ran MiXCR on the 5' RACE reads; one entry per CDR3 protein. The top ten hold 20% to 25% of the sample, which has about 17,000 distinct CDR3 sequences, roughly 17% seen once. The sequenced sample was CD8+ T cells from blood. The source of these receptors is a human donor in good health.

The chain joins TRBV28 to TRBJ2-3, with 9 bases identical to TRBD2. Trimming cost V 5 bases and J 0 bases; bases outside gene matches: 3. This CDR3 region has 15 residues. Per germline, CDR1 MDHEN and CDR2 SYDVKM. The CDR3 reads CASSPLAGSTDTQYF. For the CDR3, the DNA is TGTGCCAGCAGTCCCCTAGCGGGGAGCACAGATACGCAGTATTTT.

This clonotype was seen ten or more times. The chain has TRBV19 and TRBJ2-3, with D perhaps matching TRBD1 or TRBD2 (6 bases each). V shed 7 bases and J shed 1 base, with 15 bases lying between them. This CDR3 is built from 15 residues. Germline CDR1 is LNHDA and CDR2 is SQIVND (reference sequence). CDR3 protein: CASKNGGLGTDTQYF. The DNA for the CDR3 is TGTGCCAGTAAAAACGGGGGCCTCGGCACAGATACGCAGTATTTT.

This clonotype counts as medium-sized. This sequence joins TRBV11-1 and TRBJ1-1; D is uncertain. The CDR3 extends over 17 amino acids. Trimming stripped 5 bases from V and 4 bases from J, with 23 bases between. Germline CDR1 reads SGHAT; CDR2 reads FQDESV (reference sequence). In nucleotides, the CDR3 is TGTGCCAGCAGCCAGGAAGCTTCCTCCTGGGGAGCCACTGAAGCTTTCTTT. Its protein is CASSQEASSWGATEAFF.

Only a few counts were recorded for this clonotype. In DNA form, the CDR3 reads TGTGCCAGCAGCTTTAGGGAAATTGAGCAGTTCTTC. Amino acids: CASSFREIEQFF. The chain links TRBV11-1 to TRBJ2-1, with D uncertain. The CDR3 runs to 12 residues. Trimming left V 3 bases short and J 9 bases short, with 9 bases between. Germline CDR1 is SGHAT and CDR2 is FQDESV (reference sequence).

This clonotype was detected ten times or more. This chain uses TRBV9 with TRBJ2-3; D could derive from TRBD1 or TRBD2 (5 bases each). The CDR3 consists of 13 residues. Between the trimmed V and J ends, which lost 4 bases and 10 bases, there was a span of 16 bases. CDR1 and CDR2 from the germline V gene are SGDLS and YYNGEE. CDR3 sequence: CASSTRTGQAQYF. The CDR3 DNA is TGTGCCAGCAGCACCCGGACGGGGCAAGCGCAGTATTTT.

The table lists this clonotype with a few counts. J is TRBJ1-2 and V is TRBV6-5; 7 nucleotides match TRBD1. The CDR3 sequence is 14 residues long. J was trimmed by 6 bases and V by 5 bases; bases with no gene match: 9. Germline V gene sequence: CDR1 MNHEY, CDR2 SVGAGI. CDR3 region: CASSHGGGLDGYTF. The CDR3 coding sequence is TGTGCCAGCAGTCATGGAGGGGGCCTGGATGGCTACACCTTC.

This clonotype was found many times. The V gene is TRBV14, the J gene TRBJ2-3, with D uncertain. This CDR3 has 12 amino acids. Trimming took off 3 bases at V and 2 bases at J, with 3 bases between the two ends. CDR1 is SGHDN and CDR2 is FVKESK in the germline V gene. CDR3 sequence reads: CASSHLTDTQYF. CDR3 in DNA: TGTGCCAGCAGCCATCTCACAGATACGCAGTATTTT.